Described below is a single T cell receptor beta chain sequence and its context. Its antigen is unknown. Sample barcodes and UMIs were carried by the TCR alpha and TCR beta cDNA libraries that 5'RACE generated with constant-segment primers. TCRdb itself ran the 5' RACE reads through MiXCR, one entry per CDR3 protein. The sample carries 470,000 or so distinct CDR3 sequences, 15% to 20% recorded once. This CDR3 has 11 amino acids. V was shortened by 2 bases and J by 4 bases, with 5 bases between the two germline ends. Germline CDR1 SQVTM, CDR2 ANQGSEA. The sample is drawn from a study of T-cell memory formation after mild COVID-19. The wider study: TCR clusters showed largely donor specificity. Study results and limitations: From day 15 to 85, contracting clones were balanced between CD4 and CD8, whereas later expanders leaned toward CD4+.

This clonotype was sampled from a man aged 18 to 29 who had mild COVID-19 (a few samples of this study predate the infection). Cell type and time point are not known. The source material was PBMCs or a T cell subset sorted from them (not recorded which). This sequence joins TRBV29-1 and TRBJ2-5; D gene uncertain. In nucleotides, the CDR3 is TGCAGCGTTGAAATACGAGAGACCCAGTACTTC. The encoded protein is CSVEIRETQYF.